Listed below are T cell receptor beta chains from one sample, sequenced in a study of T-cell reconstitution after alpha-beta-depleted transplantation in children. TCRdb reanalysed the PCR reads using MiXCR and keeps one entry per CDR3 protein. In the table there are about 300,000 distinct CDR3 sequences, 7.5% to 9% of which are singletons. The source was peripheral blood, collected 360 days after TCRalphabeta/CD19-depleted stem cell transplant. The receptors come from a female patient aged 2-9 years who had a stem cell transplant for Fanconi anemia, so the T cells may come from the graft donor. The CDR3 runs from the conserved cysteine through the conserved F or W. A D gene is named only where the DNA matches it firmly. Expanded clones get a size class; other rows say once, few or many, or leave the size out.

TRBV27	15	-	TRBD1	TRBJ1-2	CASSPSRGRNYGYTF	TGTGCCAGCAGCCCCTCCAGGGGGAGGAACTATGGCTACACCTTC
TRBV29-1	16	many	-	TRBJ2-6	CSVEGDMGIGANVLTF	TGCAGCGTTGAAGGGGACATGGGGATCGGGGCCAACGTCCTGACTTTC
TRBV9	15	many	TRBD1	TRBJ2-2	CASSRGGSNTGELFF	TGTGCCAGCAGCCGAGGGGGCTCGAACACCGGGGAGCTGTTTTTT
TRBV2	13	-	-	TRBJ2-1	CASSYPTENEQFF	TGTGCCAGCAGTTACCCAACAGAGAATGAGCAGTTCTTC
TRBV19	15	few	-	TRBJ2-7	CASSPPTSCTYEQYF	TGTGCCAGTAGCCCCCCAACTTCGTGTACCTACGAGCAGTACTTC
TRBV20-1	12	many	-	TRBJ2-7	CSAKWGTYEQYF	TGCAGTGCCAAGTGGGGGACCTACGAGCAGTACTTC
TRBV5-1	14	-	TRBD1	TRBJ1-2	CASSFRQGIYGYTF	TGCGCCAGCAGCTTTAGACAGGGGATCTATGGCTACACCTTC
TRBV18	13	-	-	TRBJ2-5	CASSPRLRETQYF	TGTGCCAGCTCACCACGATTGAGAGAGACCCAGTACTTC
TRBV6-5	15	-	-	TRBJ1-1	CASSYRALVNTEAFF	TGTGCCAGCAGTTACAGAGCACTTGTGAACACTGAAGCTTTCTTT
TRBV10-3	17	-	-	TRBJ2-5	CAISEARQAAQVETQYF	TGTGCCATCAGTGAGGCGCGACAGGCGGCACAGGTCGAGACCCAGTACTTC
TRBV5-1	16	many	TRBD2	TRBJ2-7	CASSPDSGGIDYEQYF	TGCGCCAGCAGCCCGGATAGCGGGGGGATAGACTACGAGCAGTACTTC
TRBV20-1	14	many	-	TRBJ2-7	CSARVTSTSYEQYF	TGCAGTGCTAGAGTTACTAGCACCAGCTACGAGCAGTACTTC
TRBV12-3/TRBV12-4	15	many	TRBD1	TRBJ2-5	CASSHRTGGGETQYF	TGTGCCAGCAGTCACCGGACAGGGGGCGGAGAGACCCAGTACTTC
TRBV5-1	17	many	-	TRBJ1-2	CASSTAFSTYKRYGYTF	TGCGCCAGCAGCACGGCCTTTAGCACGTACAAGCGATATGGCTACACCTTC
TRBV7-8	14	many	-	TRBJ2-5	CASSSGGGQETQYF	TGTGCCAGCAGCTCAGGGGGGGGACAAGAGACCCAGTACTTC
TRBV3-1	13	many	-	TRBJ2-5	CASSLRNQETQYF	TGTGCCAGCAGCCTACGGAACCAAGAGACCCAGTACTTC
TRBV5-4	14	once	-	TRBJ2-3	CASSLVEGTDTQYF	TGTGCCAGCAGCTTGGTGGAAGGCACAGATACGCAGTATTTT
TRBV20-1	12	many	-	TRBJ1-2	CSAREGEYGYTF	TGCAGTGCTAGAGAAGGGGAGTATGGCTACACCTTC
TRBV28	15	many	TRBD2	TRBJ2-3	CASSLYGRRSDTQYF	TGTGCCAGCAGTTTATACGGGAGGCGCTCAGATACGCAGTATTTT
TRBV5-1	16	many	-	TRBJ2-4	CASSTKGGVAKNIQYF	TGCGCCAGCAGCACGAAGGGGGGAGTGGCCAAAAACATTCAGTACTTC
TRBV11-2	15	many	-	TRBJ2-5	CASSQGGSGQETQYF	TGTGCCAGCAGCCAGGGGGGGTCGGGGCAGGAGACCCAGTACTTC
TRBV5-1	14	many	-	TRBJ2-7	CASSIGDRAYEQYF	TGCGCCAGCAGCATCGGTGATCGAGCCTACGAGCAGTACTTC
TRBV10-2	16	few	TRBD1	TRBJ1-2	CASTPQPGQGVDGYTF	TGCGCCAGTACCCCCCAACCGGGACAGGGGGTTGATGGCTACACCTTC
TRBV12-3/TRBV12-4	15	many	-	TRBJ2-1	CASSLDGRSYNEQFF	TGTGCCAGCAGTTTAGACGGCAGATCCTACAATGAGCAGTTCTTC
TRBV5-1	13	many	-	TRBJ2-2	CASSLEVVGELFF	TGCGCCAGCAGCTTGGAGGTTGTCGGGGAGCTGTTTTTT
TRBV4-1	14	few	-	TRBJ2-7	CASSPWDNSYEQYF	TGCGCCAGCAGCCCTTGGGACAATTCCTACGAGCAGTACTTC
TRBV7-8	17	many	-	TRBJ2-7	CASSLELGQGFNYEQYF	TGTGCCAGCAGCTTAGAATTAGGGCAGGGTTTCAACTACGAGCAGTACTTC
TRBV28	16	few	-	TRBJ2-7	CATTTPQTKRSYEQYF	TGTGCCACCACCACCCCCCAGACTAAACGCTCCTACGAGCAGTACTTC
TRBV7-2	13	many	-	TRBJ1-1	CASSFLRNTEAFF	TGTGCCAGCAGCTTCCTGAGGAACACTGAAGCTTTCTTT
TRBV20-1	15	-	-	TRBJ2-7	CSARGQEVKEYEQYF	TGCAGTGCTAGGGGCCAGGAAGTTAAGGAGTACGAGCAGTACTTC
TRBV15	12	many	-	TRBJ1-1	CATEGLNTEAFF	TGTGCCACCGAGGGGCTGAACACTGAAGCTTTCTTT
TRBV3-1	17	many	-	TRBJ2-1	CASSQGERVTPPNEQFF	TGTGCCAGCAGCCAGGGCGAGCGGGTAACCCCTCCTAATGAGCAGTTCTTC
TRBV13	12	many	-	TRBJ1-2	CASSLTDLGYTF	TGTGCCAGCAGCTTAACGGATCTTGGCTACACCTTC
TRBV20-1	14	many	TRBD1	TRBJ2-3	CSAVGTVASDTQYF	TGCAGTGCGGTCGGGACAGTCGCGTCGGATACGCAGTATTTT
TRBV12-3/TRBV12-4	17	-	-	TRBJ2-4	CASSFWGHPKNKNIQYF	TGTGCCAGCAGTTTCTGGGGACATCCAAAAAACAAAAACATTCAGTACTTC
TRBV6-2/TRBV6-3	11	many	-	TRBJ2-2	CASSYPGELFF	TGTGCCAGCAGTTACCCCGGGGAGCTGTTTTTT
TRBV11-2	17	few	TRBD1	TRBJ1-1	CASSARTGATLNTEAFF	TGTGCCAGCAGCGCCCGGACAGGGGCGACTTTGAACACTGAAGCTTTCTTT
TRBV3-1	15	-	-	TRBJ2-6	CASSQGGPGANVLTF	TGTGCCAGCAGCCAAGGCGGGCCTGGGGCCAACGTCCTGACTTTC
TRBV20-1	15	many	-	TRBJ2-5	CSARQEGPTQETQYF	TGCAGTGCTAGACAGGAGGGTCCGACACAAGAGACCCAGTACTTC
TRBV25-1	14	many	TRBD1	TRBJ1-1	CASRWTGRDSEAFF	TGTGCCAGCAGGTGGACAGGGAGGGATAGTGAAGCTTTCTTT
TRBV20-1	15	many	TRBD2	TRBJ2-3	CSARSLAGAGRTQYF	TGCAGTGCTAGGAGCTTAGCGGGGGCGGGGCGTACGCAGTATTTT
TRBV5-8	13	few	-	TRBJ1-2	CASSLARMYGYTF	TGTGCCAGCAGCTTGGCCAGGATGTATGGCTACACCTTC